This TCR beta chain comes out of a study of blood T cell repertoires in COVID-19. Study-level information: COVID-19 samples from acute and convalescent phases originated in the United States, Italy and Spain. In each case, the material was cDNA or gDNA derived from T cells, B-cell-depleted T cells, or PBMCs.

As handled by the study authors: Using reference gene primer amplification, nucleated cell counts were estimated. The method was immunoSEQ multiplex PCR; TCRdb's version includes in-frame clones alone and lacks a portion of them. V and J calls plus clone size are reproduced from that table; the DNA served to infer D and trimming. The data hold 25,000 or so clones, with roughly 85% observed a single time. Trimming at V came to 5 bases and at J to 8 bases, leaving 9 bases not matched to a gene. Germline V gene sequence: CDR1 LNHDA, CDR2 SQIVND (reference sequence). The CDR3 totals 14 residues. The sequenced sample was peripheral blood. The receptor comes from a woman aged 45-65 years with active COVID-19. The J gene is TRBJ1-2, the V gene TRBV19; 9 bases fit TRBD1. CDR3: CASSPRDRVWGYTF. In DNA, the CDR3 is TGTGCCAGTAGTCCCCGGGACAGGGTCTGGGGCTACACCTTC.